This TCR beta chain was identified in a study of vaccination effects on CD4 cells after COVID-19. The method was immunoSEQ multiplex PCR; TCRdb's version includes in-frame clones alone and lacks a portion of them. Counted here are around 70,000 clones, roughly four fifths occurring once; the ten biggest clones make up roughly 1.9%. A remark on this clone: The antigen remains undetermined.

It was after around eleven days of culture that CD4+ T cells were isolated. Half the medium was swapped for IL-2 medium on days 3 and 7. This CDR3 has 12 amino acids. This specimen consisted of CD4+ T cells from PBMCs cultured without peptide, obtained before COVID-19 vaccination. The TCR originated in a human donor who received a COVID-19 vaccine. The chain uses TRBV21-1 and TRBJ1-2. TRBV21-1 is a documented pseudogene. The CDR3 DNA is TGTGCCAGCAGCAAACAAAAACGTGGCTACACCTTC. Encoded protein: CASSKQKRGYTF.